A single sample gave rise to the 19 T cell receptor beta chains below, sequenced in a study of early stage breast cancer tumors listed by TCRdb under 2017. Library prep was done by the immunoSEQ multiplex PCR assay. This is the immuneACCESS table as TCRdb keeps it, with only in-frame sequences that have V and J called. A part of the clones is gone; compared with another copy, unresolved V genes explain less than half, and the rest is unexplained. In all, the sample holds more than 65,000 clones, and less than 90% of those were seen once. Approximately 4.5% of the sample rests with the top ten. The sequenced sample was blood. The receptors were gathered from a person in their 40s with breast cancer.

The chain has TRBV18 and TRBJ2-2, with D possibly being TRBD1 or TRBD2 (6 bases each). This CDR3 has 15 amino acids. Germline assignment: CDR1 KGHSH and CDR2 LQKENI. Between the trimmed V and J ends, which lost 6 bases and 7 bases, there was a span of 18 bases. CDR3 in amino acids: CASSYPGEEFGELFF. CDR3 nucleotides: TGTGCCAGCTCCTACCCAGGGGAGGAGTTCGGGGAGCTGTTTTTT. Complete variable domain (other parts from reference TRBV18 and TRBJ2-2): NAGVMQNPRHLVRRRGQEARLRCSPMKGHSHVYWYRQLPEEGLKFMVYLQKENIIDESGMPKERFSAEFPKEGPSILRIQQVVRGDSAAYFCASSYPGEEFGELFFGEGSRLTVL.

The chain combines TRBV11-1 with TRBJ2-7; no definite D call. V lost 5 bases, J lost 0 bases, and 14 bases lay in between. Germline loops: CDR1 SGHAT, CDR2 FQDESV (reference sequence). The CDR3 sequence is 15 residues long. CDR3 in amino acids: CASSPGNWDSYEQYF. CDR3 in DNA: TGTGCCAGCAGCCCTGGAAACTGGGACTCCTACGAGCAGTACTTC.

The chain couples TRBV28 to TRBJ2-5, with D tentatively TRBD1 or TRBD2 (5 bases each). V lost 4 bases and J 4 bases, leaving 10 bases between the germline ends. Looked up from germline, CDR1 is MDHEN and CDR2 is SYDVKM. This CDR3 is 13 amino acids long. The CDR3 nucleotides are TGTGCCAGCAGTTATAGGGGACGAGAGACCCAGTACTTC. Protein: CASSYRGRETQYF.

The genes are TRBV28 and TRBJ1-1; D is perhaps TRBD1 (5 bases). From germline, CDR1 is MDHEN and CDR2 SYDVKM. The V end was cut by 2 bases, the J end by 0 bases, with 10 bases between. The CDR3 loop spans 15 amino acids. The CDR3 DNA reads TGTGCCAGCAGTTTAGAAGGGACCGTGAACACTGAAGCTTTCTTT. Its translation: CASSLEGTVNTEAFF.

The chain is built from TRBV18 and TRBJ2-7, with D unclear. CDR1 is KGHSH, CDR2 LQKENI, per germline. The V and J ends lost 3 bases and 4 bases respectively, with 10 bases between them. This CDR3 has 13 residues. The CDR3 region is CASSPYGLYEQYF. CDR3 bases: TGTGCCAGCTCACCTTATGGGTTGTACGAGCAGTACTTC.

The V gene is TRBV18, the J gene TRBJ2-7; TRBD2 matches 8 bases. Germline assignment: CDR1 KGHSH and CDR2 LQKENI. CDR3 length equals 15 residues. Trimming cost V 2 bases and J 1 base; bases outside gene matches: 4. CDR3 in amino acids: CASSPFREGSYEQYF. As DNA, the CDR3 is TGTGCCAGCTCACCATTCCGGGAGGGGTCCTACGAGCAGTACTTC.

This chain joins TRBV4-1 and TRBJ2-1, with a tentative D call TRBD2 (7 bases). The CDR3 covers 14 residues. Germline CDR1 and CDR2: MGHRA and YSYEKL. The V gene lost 4 bases and the J gene lost 7 bases, with 14 bases spanning the gap. The CDR3 DNA is TGCGCCAGCAGCCTCGCCGGGGGGCCTAATGAGCAGTTCTTC. Amino acids: CASSLAGGPNEQFF.

The rearrangement uses TRBV4-1 and TRBJ1-2, with D possibly being TRBD1 (5 bases). V lost 4 bases, J lost 4 bases, and 16 bases lay in between. CDR3 size: 15 residues. Germline V gene sequence: CDR1 MGHRA, CDR2 YSYEKL. CDR3 residues: CASSPREGKGYGYTF. CDR3 coding DNA: TGCGCCAGCAGCCCCCGAGAGGGGAAGGGCTATGGCTACACCTTC.

This chain joins TRBV28 and TRBJ2-3; 11 bases are a match to TRBD2. V gave up 6 bases and J gave up 2 bases; unmatched junction bases: 10. The CDR3 covers 17 residues. The germline gives CDR1 MDHEN, CDR2 SYDVKM. The CDR3 DNA reads as TGTGCCAGCAGCAAAACGGGACTAGCGGACCACACAGATACGCAGTATTTT. It translates to CASSKTGLADHTDTQYF.

This clone was picked up a small number of times. This chain joins TRBV6-1 and TRBJ2-1; D gene ambiguous. Trimming removed 7 bases at V and 0 bases at J, with 13 bases between. CDR1 and CDR2 (germline): MNHNS, SASEGT. CDR3 length equals 15 residues. CDR3: CASNPGVGSYNEQFF. The CDR3 DNA follows: TGTGCCAGCAACCCTGGAGTGGGCTCCTACAATGAGCAGTTCTTC.

The chain couples TRBV7-3 to TRBJ2-1, with 14 bases matching TRBD2. The CDR3 has 17 residues. Trimming at V came to 2 bases and at J to 8 bases, leaving 8 bases not matched to a gene. Germline assignment: CDR1 SGHTA and CDR2 FQGTGA. The CDR3 DNA is TGTGCCAGCAGCTTAGTAGGGGGGACTAGCGGGAGACATGAGCAGTTCTTC. This translates into CASSLVGGTSGRHEQFF.

The V call is TRBV27, the J call TRBJ2-2; 11 positions agree with TRBD2. Trimming cost V 6 bases and J 1 base; bases outside gene matches: 7. From germline, CDR1 is MNHEY and CDR2 SMNVEV (reference sequence). The CDR3 spans 17 residues. The chain's CDR3 is CASRGLAAMQNTGELFF. The CDR3 DNA is TGTGCCAGCAGGGGACTAGCGGCGATGCAGAACACCGGGGAGCTGTTTTTT.

The J gene is TRBJ2-2, the V gene TRBV19, with TRBD2 matching 7 bases. V lost 8 bases, J lost 2 bases, and 5 bases stayed unmatched. The germline gives CDR1 LNHDA, CDR2 SQIVND (reference sequence). CDR3 length equals 14 residues. The CDR3 sequence is CASRLADNTGELFF. The CDR3 nucleotides read TGTGCCAGTCGTCTAGCGGATAACACCGGGGAGCTGTTTTTT.

The chain links TRBV28 to TRBJ2-5; TRBD1 might be the D (7 bases). Germline CDR1 reads MDHEN; CDR2 reads SYDVKM. Deletions cut 7 bases from V and 3 bases from J, with 12 bases between. There are 13 residues in the CDR3. CDR3 residues: CASKEGAEETQYF. CDR3 in DNA: TGTGCCAGCAAGGAGGGGGCCGAAGAGACCCAGTACTTC.

The V gene is TRBV7-8, the J gene TRBJ1-1; 9 bases fit TRBD1. J lost 5 bases, V lost 3 bases, and 7 bases had no gene match. This CDR3 has 15 amino acids. CDR1 SGHVS and CDR2 FQNEAQ come from the germline V gene. The CDR3 here is CASSFGTGIGTEAFF. The CDR3, as DNA: TGTGCCAGCAGCTTTGGGACAGGGATAGGGACTGAAGCTTTCTTT.

The rearrangement links TRBV6-5 to TRBJ2-3; D might be TRBD1 (6 bases). Looked up from germline, CDR1 is MNHEY and CDR2 is SVGAGI. V was trimmed by 5 bases and J by 2 bases, leaving 14 bases between them. CDR3 length equals 15 residues. The chain's CDR3 is CASSVEGGNTDTQYF. CDR3 in DNA: TGTGCCAGCAGTGTGGAAGGGGGAAACACAGATACGCAGTATTTT.

The V gene is TRBV5-6, the J gene TRBJ1-1, with D tentatively TRBD1 (5 bases). The CDR3 is 14 amino acids. In germline, CDR1 is SGHDT, CDR2 YYEEEE. The ends were cut back, 4 bases at V and 1 base at J, with 11 bases in the middle. Here the CDR3 reads CASSPIGGNTEAFF. CDR3 in DNA: TGTGCCAGCAGCCCGATTGGGGGGAACACTGAAGCTTTCTTT.

This clone was found once. The chain is built from TRBV6-5 and TRBJ2-7; TRBD1 might be the D (6 bases). Trimming left V 7 bases short and J 0 bases short, with 16 bases between. This CDR3 spans 15 amino acids. Germline V CDR1 and CDR2: MNHEY, SVGAGI. The CDR3 here is CASKVLQGSSYEQYF. In DNA, the CDR3 is TGTGCCAGCAAGGTCCTACAGGGAAGCTCCTACGAGCAGTACTTC.

The rearrangement links TRBV18 to TRBJ1-3; 8 bases map to TRBD1. V lost 4 bases and J lost 0; bases outside the gene matches: 2. This CDR3 is built from 15 residues. Germline V gives CDR1 KGHSH, CDR2 LQKENI. CDR3 in amino acids: CASSLDRGSGNTIYF. CDR3 DNA: TGTGCCAGCTCACTTGACAGGGGCTCTGGAAACACCATATATTTT.